This TCR beta chain was captured by sequencing in a study of control samples from healthy donors and cancer patients. The table came from immunoSEQ multiplex PCR; TCRdb's copy has only in-frame clones and leaves some out. This sample has roughly 120,000 clones, with 80% to 90% found just once. Deletions cut 4 bases from V and 0 bases from J, with 10 bases between. The germline V gene encodes CDR1 SGHNT and CDR2 YYREEE (reference sequence). CDR3 length equals 14 residues. The TCR sequence derives from a woman aged 45 to 65 with colorectal cancer. This chain links TRBV5-4 with TRBJ1-1; TRBD1 is a possible D gene (5 bases). Source material: PBMCs. The CDR3 region has the DNA TGTGCCAGCAGCCGACAGCAGATGAACACTGAAGCTTTCTTT. It encodes CASSRQQMNTEAFF. Supplemented by reference TRBV5-4 and TRBJ1-1, the full variable domain reads ETGVTQSPTHLIKTRGQQVTLRCSSQSGHNTVSWYQQALGQGPQFIFQYYREEENGRGNFPPRFSGLQFPNYSSELNVNALELDDSALYLCASSRQQMNTEAFFGQGTRLTVV.